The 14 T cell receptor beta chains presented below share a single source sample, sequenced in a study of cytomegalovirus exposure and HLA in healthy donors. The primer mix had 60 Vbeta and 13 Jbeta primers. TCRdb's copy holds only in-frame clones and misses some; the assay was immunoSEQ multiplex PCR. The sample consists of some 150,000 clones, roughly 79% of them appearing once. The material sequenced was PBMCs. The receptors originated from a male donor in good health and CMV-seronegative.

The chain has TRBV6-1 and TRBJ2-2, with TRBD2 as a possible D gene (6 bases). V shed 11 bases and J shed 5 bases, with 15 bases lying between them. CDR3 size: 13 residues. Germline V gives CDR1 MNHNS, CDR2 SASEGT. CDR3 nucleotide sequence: TGTGCCGGGTCGGGCGGGGATACCGGGGAGCTGTTTTTT. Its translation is CAGSGGDTGELFF.

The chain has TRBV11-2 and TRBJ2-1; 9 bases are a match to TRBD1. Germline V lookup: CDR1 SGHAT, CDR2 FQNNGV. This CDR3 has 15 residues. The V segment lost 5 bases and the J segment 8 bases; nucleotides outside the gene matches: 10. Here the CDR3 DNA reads TGTGCCAGCAGCCCTTGGGGTACAGGGGGCGATGAGCAGTTCTTC. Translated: CASSPWGTGGDEQFF.

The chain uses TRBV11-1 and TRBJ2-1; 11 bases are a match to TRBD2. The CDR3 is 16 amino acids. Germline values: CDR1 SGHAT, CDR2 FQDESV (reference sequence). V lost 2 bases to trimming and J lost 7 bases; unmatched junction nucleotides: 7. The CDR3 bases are TGTGCCAGCAGCTTAACCACTAGCGGGGGTGAGAATGAGCAGTTCTTC. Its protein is CASSLTTSGGENEQFF.

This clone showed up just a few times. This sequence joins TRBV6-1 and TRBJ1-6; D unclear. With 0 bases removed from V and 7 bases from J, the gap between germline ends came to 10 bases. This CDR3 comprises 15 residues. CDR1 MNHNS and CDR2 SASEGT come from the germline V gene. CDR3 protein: CASSEANRYNSPLHF. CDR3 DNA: TGTGCCAGCAGTGAAGCCAACAGATACAATTCACCCCTCCACTTT.

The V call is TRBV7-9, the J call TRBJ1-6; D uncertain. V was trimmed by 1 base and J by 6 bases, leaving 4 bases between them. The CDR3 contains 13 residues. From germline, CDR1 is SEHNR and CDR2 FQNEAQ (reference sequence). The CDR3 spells CASSLGSNSPLHF. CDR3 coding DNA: TGTGCCAGCAGCTTAGGCAGTAATTCACCCCTCCACTTT.

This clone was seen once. The CDR3 nucleotides are TGTGCCTGGAGTCCAGGGGGAAATTACAATGAGCAGTTCTTC. It is translated as CAWSPGGNYNEQFF. The chain uses TRBV30 and TRBJ2-1; 7 bases fit TRBD1. This CDR3 has 14 residues. The junction had 5 bases not matched to a gene; V was cut back by 2 bases and J by 4 bases. Germline V CDR1 and CDR2: GTSNPN, SVGIG (reference sequence). Complete variable domain (other parts from reference TRBV30 and TRBJ2-1): SQTIHQWPATLVQPVGSPLSLECTVEGTSNPNLYWYRQAAGRGLQLLFYSVGIGQISSEVPQNLSASRPQDRQFILSSKKLLLSDSGFYLCAWSPGGNYNEQFFGPGTRLTVL.

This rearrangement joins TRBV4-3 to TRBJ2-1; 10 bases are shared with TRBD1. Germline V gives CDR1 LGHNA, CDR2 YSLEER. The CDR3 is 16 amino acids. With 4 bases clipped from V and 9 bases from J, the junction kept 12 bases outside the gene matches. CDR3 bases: TGCGCCAGCAGCCGTGCCGGGACAGGGGTAGAAGGTGAGCAGTTCTTC. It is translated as CASSRAGTGVEGEQFF.

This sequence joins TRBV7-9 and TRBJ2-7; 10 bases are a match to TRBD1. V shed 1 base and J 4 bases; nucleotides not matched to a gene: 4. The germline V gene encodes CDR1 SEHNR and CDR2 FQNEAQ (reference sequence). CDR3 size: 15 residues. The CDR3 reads CASSLGGQGSYEQYF. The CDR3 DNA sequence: TGTGCCAGCAGCTTAGGGGGACAGGGGTCGTACGAGCAGTACTTC.

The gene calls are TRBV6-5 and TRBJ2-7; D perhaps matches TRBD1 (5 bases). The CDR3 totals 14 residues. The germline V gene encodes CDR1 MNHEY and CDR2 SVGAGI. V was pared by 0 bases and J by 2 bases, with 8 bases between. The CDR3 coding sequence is TGTGCCAGCAGTTACTCGACCAGGGCCTACGAGCAGTACTTC. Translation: CASSYSTRAYEQYF.

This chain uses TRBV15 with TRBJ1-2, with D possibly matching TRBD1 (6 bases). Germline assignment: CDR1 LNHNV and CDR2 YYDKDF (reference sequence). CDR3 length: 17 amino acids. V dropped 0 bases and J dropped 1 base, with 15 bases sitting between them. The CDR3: CATSRDNRQVLNYGYTF. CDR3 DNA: TGTGCCACCAGCAGAGATAACCGACAGGTCCTTAACTATGGCTACACCTTC.

CDR3 loop: CASSEVGLAYEQYF. The CDR3, as DNA: TGTGCCAGCAGTGAGGTTGGACTAGCTTACGAGCAGTACTTC. This sequence joins TRBV25-1 and TRBJ2-5; TRBD2 agrees at 8 bases. TRBJ2-7 matches the DNA end more closely, so the J call is doubtful. Germline CDR1 is MGHDK and CDR2 is SYGVNS. The CDR3 totals 14 residues.

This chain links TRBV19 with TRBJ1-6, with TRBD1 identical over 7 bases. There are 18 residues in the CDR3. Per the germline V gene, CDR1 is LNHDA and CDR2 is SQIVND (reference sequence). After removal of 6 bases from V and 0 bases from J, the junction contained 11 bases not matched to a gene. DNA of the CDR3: TGTGCCAGTAGCCGCGACAGGGTCGCGAGCTCCTATAATTCACCCCTCCACTTT. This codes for CASSRDRVASSYNSPLHF. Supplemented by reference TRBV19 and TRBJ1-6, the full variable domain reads DGGITQSPKYLFRKEGQNVTLSCEQNLNHDAMYWYRQDPGQGLRLIYYSQIVNDFQKGDIAEGYSVSREKKESFPLTVTSAQKNPTAFYLCASSRDRVASSYNSPLHFGNGTRLTVT.

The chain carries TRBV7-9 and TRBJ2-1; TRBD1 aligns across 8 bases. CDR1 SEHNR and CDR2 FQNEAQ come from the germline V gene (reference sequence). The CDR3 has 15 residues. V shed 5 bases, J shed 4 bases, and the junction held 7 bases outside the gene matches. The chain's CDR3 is CASSPGQGEYNEQFF. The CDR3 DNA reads TGTGCCAGCAGCCCTGGACAGGGAGAATACAATGAGCAGTTCTTC.

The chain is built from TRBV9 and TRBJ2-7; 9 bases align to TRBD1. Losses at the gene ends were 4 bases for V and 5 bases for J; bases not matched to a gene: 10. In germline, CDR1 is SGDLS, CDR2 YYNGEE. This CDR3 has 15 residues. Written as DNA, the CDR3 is TGTGCCAGCAGCTCCCGGGACAGGGAGTTAGACGAGCAGTACTTC. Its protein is CASSSRDRELDEQYF. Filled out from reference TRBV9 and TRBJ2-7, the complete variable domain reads DSGVTQTPKHLITATGQRVTLRCSPRSGDLSVYWYQQSLDQGLQFLIQYYNGEERAKGNILERFSAQQFPDLHSELNLSSLELGDSALYFCASSSRDRELDEQYFGPGTRLTVT.